This is a list of T cell receptor beta chains from one sample in a study of blood T cell repertoires in COVID-19. Sequencing used immunoSEQ multiplex PCR; TCRdb keeps in-frame clones, though not all of them. The table includes approximately 190,000 clones, over 75% detected once. The sample was peripheral blood. All receptors derive from a woman between 40 and 50 years old who had recovered from COVID-19. Both conserved end residues are part of each CDR3. A D gene is named only where the DNA matches it firmly. Only part of the rows carry a size: once, few, many, or a class if the clone is expanded.

d_gene: TRBD2; j_gene: TRBJ2-1; abundance: -; v_gene: TRBV4-2; CDR3aa: CASSQDWLAGVNEQFF; CDR3nt: TGTGCCAGCAGCCAAGACTGGCTAGCGGGAGTAAATGAGCAGTTCTTC
d_gene: TRBD2; j_gene: TRBJ2-3; abundance: -; v_gene: TRBV5-1; CDR3aa: CASRRTSPTDTQYF; CDR3nt: TGCGCCAGCAGACGGACTAGCCCCACGGATACGCAGTATTTT
d_gene: TRBD2; j_gene: TRBJ2-1; abundance: few; v_gene: TRBV7-6; CDR3aa: CASSSGTSGANEQFF; CDR3nt: TGTGCCAGCAGCTCCGGGACTAGCGGAGCTAATGAGCAGTTCTTC
d_gene: -; j_gene: TRBJ2-7; abundance: once; v_gene: TRBV7-3; CDR3aa: CASRLRTPSYEQYF; CDR3nt: TGTGCCAGCAGATTAAGGACTCCCAGCTACGAGCAGTACTTC
d_gene: TRBD2; j_gene: TRBJ2-3; abundance: -; v_gene: TRBV29-1; CDR3aa: CSVGAGVVTDTQYF; CDR3nt: TGCAGCGTTGGAGCGGGAGTTGTCACAGATACGCAGTATTTT
d_gene: -; j_gene: TRBJ1-3; abundance: -; v_gene: TRBV15; CDR3aa: CATSRGGRSSGNTIYF; CDR3nt: TGTGCCACCAGCAGAGGCGGGCGTAGCTCTGGAAACACCATATATTTT
d_gene: -; j_gene: TRBJ1-5; abundance: -; v_gene: TRBV6-5; CDR3aa: CASIRESNQPQHF; CDR3nt: TGTGCCAGCATTCGGGAAAGCAATCAGCCCCAGCATTTT
d_gene: TRBD2; j_gene: TRBJ2-1; abundance: -; v_gene: TRBV9; CDR3aa: CASSEGGEGFEQFF; CDR3nt: TGTGCCAGCAGCGAGGGAGGGGAGGGGTTTGAGCAGTTCTTC
d_gene: TRBD2; j_gene: TRBJ2-7; abundance: -; v_gene: TRBV11-3; CDR3aa: CASSLDGRASGSYEQYF; CDR3nt: TGTGCCAGCAGCTTAGATGGCCGGGCTAGCGGATCCTACGAGCAGTACTTC
d_gene: TRBD1; j_gene: TRBJ2-2; abundance: -; v_gene: TRBV28; CDR3aa: CASQGAGNTGELFF; CDR3nt: TGTGCCAGCCAGGGGGCCGGGAACACCGGGGAGCTGTTTTTT
d_gene: TRBD1; j_gene: TRBJ2-7; abundance: -; v_gene: TRBV5-1; CDR3aa: CASRGQDDQGQQYF; CDR3nt: TGCGCCAGCAGGGGACAGGACGACCAGGGGCAGCAGTACTTC
d_gene: -; j_gene: TRBJ2-5; abundance: -; v_gene: TRBV3-1/TRBV3-2; CDR3aa: CASSQSGPQETQYF; CDR3nt: TGTGCCAGCAGCCAGAGCGGGCCTCAAGAGACCCAGTACTTC
d_gene: -; j_gene: TRBJ1-1; abundance: -; v_gene: TRBV3-1/TRBV3-2; CDR3aa: CASSQPGTEAFF; CDR3nt: TGTGCCAGCAGCCAACCCGGGACTGAAGCTTTCTTT
d_gene: -; j_gene: TRBJ2-1; abundance: once; v_gene: TRBV3-1/TRBV3-2; CDR3aa: CASSPGLQEGFYNEQFF; CDR3nt: TGTGCCAGCAGCCCAGGCCTGCAGGAAGGATTTTACAATGAGCAGTTCTTC
d_gene: TRBD2; j_gene: TRBJ2-1; abundance: -; v_gene: TRBV30; CDR3aa: CAWSVTRTSGRHNEQFF; CDR3nt: TGTGCCTGGAGTGTCACCCGGACTAGCGGGAGACACAATGAGCAGTTCTTC
d_gene: -; j_gene: TRBJ1-1; abundance: -; v_gene: TRBV5-1; CDR3aa: CASRWAGSPTEAFF; CDR3nt: TGCGCCAGCAGGTGGGCAGGTAGTCCCACTGAAGCTTTCTTT
d_gene: TRBD2; j_gene: TRBJ2-7; abundance: -; v_gene: TRBV6-6; CDR3aa: CASSNTGLAQQQYF; CDR3nt: TGTGCCAGCAGTAACACAGGACTAGCTCAACAGCAGTACTTC
d_gene: TRBD2; j_gene: TRBJ2-1; abundance: -; v_gene: TRBV4-3; CDR3aa: CASSPRSSGYNEQFF; CDR3nt: TGCGCCAGCAGCCCCCGGTCTAGCGGGTACAATGAGCAGTTCTTC
d_gene: TRBD1; j_gene: TRBJ2-7; abundance: -; v_gene: TRBV3-1/TRBV3-2; CDR3aa: CASSLGGQVSYF; CDR3nt: TGTGCCAGCAGTCTAGGAGGACAGGTATCCTACTTC
d_gene: TRBD2; j_gene: TRBJ2-7; abundance: -; v_gene: TRBV7-2; CDR3aa: CASSLGEGKGWSSYEQYF; CDR3nt: TGTGCCAGCAGCTTAGGGGAGGGGAAGGGGTGGAGCTCCTACGAGCAGTACTTC
d_gene: TRBD2; j_gene: TRBJ2-5; abundance: many; v_gene: TRBV9; CDR3aa: CASSPGQLAGGGETQYF; CDR3nt: TGTGCCAGCAGCCCAGGGCAACTAGCGGGAGGAGGAGAGACCCAGTACTTC
d_gene: -; j_gene: TRBJ1-1; abundance: few; v_gene: TRBV9; CDR3aa: CASSVSAGIGTEAFF; CDR3nt: TGTGCCAGCAGCGTATCGGCGGGCATCGGTACTGAAGCTTTCTTT
d_gene: -; j_gene: TRBJ2-7; abundance: -; v_gene: TRBV6-5; CDR3aa: CASRTRDNSYEQYF; CDR3nt: TGTGCCAGCAGGACCCGGGACAACTCCTACGAGCAGTACTTC
d_gene: -; j_gene: TRBJ1-1; abundance: -; v_gene: TRBV21-1; CDR3aa: CASSKDKRTGGQGVWTEAFF; CDR3nt: TGTGCCAGCAGCAAAGACAAGAGAACTGGTGGACAGGGTGTTTGGACTGAAGCTTTCTTT
d_gene: -; j_gene: TRBJ1-2; abundance: -; v_gene: TRBV7-9; CDR3aa: CASSLVTVDGYTF; CDR3nt: TGTGCCAGCAGCTTAGTAACGGTGGATGGCTACACCTTC
d_gene: TRBD2; j_gene: TRBJ2-3; abundance: once; v_gene: TRBV9; CDR3aa: CASSERLADTDTQYF; CDR3nt: TGTGCCAGCAGCGAAAGACTAGCGGACACAGATACGCAGTATTTT
d_gene: TRBD1; j_gene: TRBJ1-1; abundance: -; v_gene: TRBV19; CDR3aa: CASSIGTGADTEAFF; CDR3nt: TGTGCCAGTAGTATAGGGACAGGGGCGGACACTGAAGCTTTCTTT
d_gene: TRBD2; j_gene: TRBJ2-7; abundance: -; v_gene: TRBV12-3/TRBV12-4; CDR3aa: CASSRDGRRWWF; CDR3nt: TGTGCCAGCAGCCGGGACGGGAGGAGATGGTGGTTC
d_gene: TRBD2; j_gene: TRBJ2-7; abundance: -; v_gene: TRBV4-2; CDR3aa: CASRRTSGNSYEQYF; CDR3nt: TGTGCCAGCAGGCGGACTAGCGGGAATTCCTACGAGCAGTACTTC
d_gene: TRBD2; j_gene: TRBJ2-1; abundance: once; v_gene: TRBV3-1/TRBV3-2; CDR3aa: CASSQRGGSLYNEQFF; CDR3nt: TGTGCCAGCAGCCAACGGGGCGGGAGTCTCTACAATGAGCAGTTCTTC
d_gene: -; j_gene: TRBJ1-2; abundance: -; v_gene: TRBV7-2; CDR3aa: CASTDQGFGGYTF; CDR3nt: TGTGCCAGCACCGATCAGGGGTTCGGTGGCTACACCTTC
d_gene: -; j_gene: TRBJ1-1; abundance: -; v_gene: TRBV14; CDR3aa: CASSQDWGRNTEAFF; CDR3nt: TGTGCCAGCAGCCAAGACTGGGGGCGGAACACTGAAGCTTTCTTT
d_gene: -; j_gene: TRBJ1-1; abundance: -; v_gene: TRBV5-1; CDR3aa: CASSSSGNTEAFF; CDR3nt: TGCGCCAGCAGCTCGTCGGGTAACACTGAAGCTTTCTTT
d_gene: TRBD2; j_gene: TRBJ2-7; abundance: -; v_gene: TRBV15; CDR3aa: CATRLAGGGEQYF; CDR3nt: TGTGCCACCAGGCTAGCGGGAGGGGGCGAGCAGTACTTC
d_gene: TRBD1; j_gene: TRBJ1-1; abundance: -; v_gene: TRBV7-8; CDR3aa: CASSTTKTGLHSEAFF; CDR3nt: TGTGCCAGCAGCACGACAAAGACAGGGTTGCATTCTGAAGCTTTCTTT
d_gene: TRBD2; j_gene: TRBJ2-2; abundance: once; v_gene: TRBV6-5; CDR3aa: CASISGGSGYGELFF; CDR3nt: TGTGCCAGCATCTCCGGTGGTAGCGGGTACGGGGAGCTGTTTTTT
d_gene: -; j_gene: TRBJ1-4; abundance: -; v_gene: TRBV30; CDR3aa: CAWTGDEGALFF; CDR3nt: TGTGCCTGGACCGGAGACGAGGGCGCCCTGTTTTTT
d_gene: -; j_gene: TRBJ2-3; abundance: -; v_gene: TRBV11-2; CDR3aa: CASSSTAIQGTQYF; CDR3nt: TGTGCCAGCAGCTCGACAGCTATACAGGGTACGCAGTATTTT
d_gene: TRBD1; j_gene: TRBJ2-3; abundance: once; v_gene: TRBV5-4; CDR3aa: CASSLPGQGADTQYF; CDR3nt: TGTGCCAGCAGCTTACCGGGACAGGGCGCAGATACGCAGTATTTT
d_gene: TRBD2; j_gene: TRBJ2-1; abundance: -; v_gene: TRBV7-2; CDR3aa: CAQPSGSPGGEQFF; CDR3nt: TGTGCCCAGCCCAGCGGGAGTCCCGGGGGGGAGCAGTTCTTC
d_gene: TRBD2; j_gene: TRBJ2-1; abundance: -; v_gene: TRBV5-1; CDR3aa: CASSIRTSGSRGEQFF; CDR3nt: TGCGCCAGCAGCATCCGGACTAGCGGGAGTCGGGGAGAGCAGTTCTTC
d_gene: -; j_gene: TRBJ2-7; abundance: -; v_gene: TRBV6-5; CDR3aa: CASSYSRGVGEQYF; CDR3nt: TGTGCCAGCAGTTACTCGCGGGGAGTGGGCGAGCAGTACTTC
d_gene: -; j_gene: TRBJ2-2; abundance: -; v_gene: TRBV7-8; CDR3aa: CASSFNQGTGELFF; CDR3nt: TGTGCCAGCAGCTTCAACCAGGGAACCGGGGAGCTGTTTTTT
d_gene: TRBD1; j_gene: TRBJ1-1; abundance: -; v_gene: TRBV2; CDR3aa: CASSEFRQGVTEAFF; CDR3nt: TGTGCCAGCAGTGAATTTAGACAGGGTGTCACTGAAGCTTTCTTT
d_gene: -; j_gene: TRBJ2-3; abundance: -; v_gene: TRBV27; CDR3aa: CASSLWSPGTSTDTQYF; CDR3nt: TGTGCCAGCAGTTTATGGTCGCCAGGGACTAGCACAGATACGCAGTATTTT
d_gene: TRBD1; j_gene: TRBJ2-7; abundance: -; v_gene: TRBV30; CDR3aa: CAWSRTGVSYEQYF; CDR3nt: TGTGCCTGGAGCCGGACAGGGGTAAGCTACGAGCAGTACTTC
d_gene: -; j_gene: TRBJ1-1; abundance: -; v_gene: TRBV5-1; CDR3aa: CASSLSGGGTEAFF; CDR3nt: TGCGCCAGCAGCTTGTCGGGGGGCGGCACTGAAGCTTTCTTT
d_gene: TRBD1; j_gene: TRBJ1-5; abundance: -; v_gene: TRBV7-9; CDR3aa: CASSGQGANQPQHF; CDR3nt: TGTGCCAGCAGCGGGCAGGGGGCAAATCAGCCCCAGCATTTT
d_gene: TRBD1; j_gene: TRBJ2-7; abundance: -; v_gene: TRBV11-2; CDR3aa: CASSLAQDRVYEQYF; CDR3nt: TGTGCCAGCAGTTTAGCACAGGACAGGGTCTACGAGCAGTACTTC
d_gene: -; j_gene: TRBJ1-3; abundance: -; v_gene: TRBV5-1; CDR3aa: CASSLSYLGNTIYF; CDR3nt: TGCGCCAGCAGCTTGTCTTATCTCGGAAACACCATATATTTT
d_gene: -; j_gene: TRBJ1-2; abundance: -; v_gene: TRBV30; CDR3aa: CAWSTSYGYTF; CDR3nt: TGTGCCTGGAGTACGAGCTATGGCTACACCTTC
d_gene: TRBD2; j_gene: TRBJ2-1; abundance: few; v_gene: TRBV6-4; CDR3aa: CASSEKREGGNEQFF; CDR3nt: TGTGCCAGCAGTGAGAAGCGGGAGGGTGGAAATGAGCAGTTCTTC
d_gene: TRBD2; j_gene: TRBJ2-7; abundance: -; v_gene: TRBV27; CDR3aa: CASRLAGGLDEQYF; CDR3nt: TGTGCCAGCAGACTAGCGGGAGGTCTAGACGAGCAGTACTTC
d_gene: TRBD1; j_gene: TRBJ2-7; abundance: -; v_gene: TRBV9; CDR3aa: CASSGTGSYEQYF; CDR3nt: TGTGCCAGCAGCGGGACAGGGAGTTACGAGCAGTACTTC
d_gene: -; j_gene: TRBJ2-7; abundance: -; v_gene: TRBV7-9; CDR3aa: CASSSARGGEQYF; CDR3nt: TGTGCCAGCAGCTCGGCGCGAGGAGGCGAGCAGTACTTC
d_gene: TRBD1; j_gene: TRBJ1-6; abundance: -; v_gene: TRBV28; CDR3aa: CATGTGSGSPLHF; CDR3nt: TGTGCCACCGGGACAGGGTCCGGATCACCCCTCCACTTT
d_gene: TRBD1; j_gene: TRBJ1-5; abundance: -; v_gene: TRBV15; CDR3aa: CATSTFVGQGVWGNQPQHF; CDR3nt: TGTGCCACCAGCACATTCGTGGGACAGGGGGTTTGGGGCAATCAGCCCCAGCATTTT
d_gene: TRBD1; j_gene: TRBJ1-4; abundance: -; v_gene: TRBV6-5; CDR3aa: CASSSGQFNEKLFF; CDR3nt: TGTGCCAGCAGCTCGGGACAGTTTAATGAAAAACTGTTTTTT
d_gene: TRBD1; j_gene: TRBJ1-2; abundance: -; v_gene: TRBV28; CDR3aa: CASREQGAPYGYTF; CDR3nt: TGTGCCAGCAGAGAACAGGGGGCCCCTTATGGCTACACCTTC
d_gene: TRBD1; j_gene: TRBJ1-4; abundance: -; v_gene: TRBV18; CDR3aa: CASSPNRGTNEKLFF; CDR3nt: TGTGCCAGCTCACCGAACAGGGGTACAAATGAAAAACTGTTTTTT